This TCR beta chain originates from a study of CD8 T cells in Susac syndrome. At the level of the study: Within the sequenced Susac syndrome patient group, 5 or 6 exhibited active disease and roughly 8 were in remission. Study-level findings and limits: The total CD8+ repertoires yielded sixteen Susac-specific public clones and the CD8+ TEMRA repertoires yielded 4 or 5.

A note on this clonotype: The antigen is undetermined.

Negative isolation was used for CD8+ and CD4+ T cells and FACS enrichment for TEMRA cells. Random hexamers were used to reverse transcribe the RNA input (roughly 0.5 to 1 ug). An immunoSEQ multiplex PCR generated amplified TCR beta CDR3 products spanning 54 Vbeta and 13 Jbeta. TCRdb called the immunoSEQ multiplex PCR reads again in MiXCR, with one record for every CDR3 protein. The sample comprises some 200,000 distinct CDR3 sequences, over 90% of which are singletons, and approximately 0.16% rests with the top ten. V lost 4 bases, J lost 3 bases, and 12 bases lay in between. In germline, CDR1 is MGHRA, CDR2 YSYEKL. The CDR3 sequence is 14 residues long.

The rearrangement links TRBV4-1 to TRBJ1-1, with a possible D match to TRBD1 (5 bases). This receptor was obtained from a human donor with Susac syndrome. Specimen: CD8+ T cells from PBMCs. For the CDR3, the DNA is TGCGCCAGCAGCCCCATCCAGGGTGACACTGAAGCTTTCTTT. It encodes CASSPIQGDTEAFF.